These T cell receptor beta chains were read from a single sample in a study of identical twins' blood T cells. TCRdb called the 5' RACE reads again in MiXCR, with one record for every CDR3 protein. Seen here are 350,000 to 450,000 distinct CDR3 sequences, around 30% observed once, and the top ten hold 6.1%. The specimen was PBMCs. Source of these receptors: a woman between 18 and 55 years old in good health. Each CDR3 is given with its conserved first and last residue. The D gene is left open where the match is weak. A clone size is listed for some rows: how often the clone was seen (once, few, many), or a class if it is expanded.

few	TRBV2	13	TRBJ1-1	-	CASRGQKNTEAFF	TGTGCCAGCAGAGGACAGAAGAACACTGAAGCTTTCTTT
-	TRBV7-2	15	TRBJ1-1	TRBD1	CASSLSGTAYREAFF	TGTGCCAGCAGCCTTTCCGGGACAGCTTACCGTGAAGCTTTCTTT
-	TRBV12-5	13	TRBJ2-7	-	CASGPEAGYEQYF	TGTGCTAGTGGTCCAGAAGCGGGCTACGAGCAGTACTTC
-	TRBV6-6	14	TRBJ2-7	TRBD1	CASSYDRGLNEQYF	TGTGCCAGCAGTTACGACAGGGGGCTTAACGAGCAGTACTTC
few	TRBV6-6	15	TRBJ1-4	TRBD1	CASTGGGRSNEKLFF	TGTGCCAGTACAGGGGGCGGAAGGAGTAATGAAAAACTGTTTTTT
-	TRBV11-2	15	TRBJ2-1	-	CASSSHEAGSIEQFF	TGTGCCAGCAGCTCCCACGAAGCGGGTTCAATTGAGCAGTTCTTC
-	TRBV20-1	16	TRBJ1-2	-	CSARDRGRGRRDGYTF	TGCAGTGCTAGAGATCGGGGACGCGGCCGGCGTGATGGCTACACCTTC
-	TRBV29-1	14	TRBJ2-1	-	CSAAKDNSYNEQFF	TGCAGCGCCGCCAAGGACAACTCCTACAATGAGCAGTTCTTC
few	TRBV7-8	18	TRBJ2-3	TRBD2	CASSLSPLAGGDTDTQYF	TGTGCCAGCAGCTTAAGCCCTCTAGCGGGAGGGGACACAGATACGCAGTATTTT
few	TRBV27	18	TRBJ2-1	TRBD2	CASSTQGRGLAGVNEQFF	TGTGCCAGCAGTACGCAGGGCCGAGGACTAGCGGGAGTCAATGAGCAGTTCTTC
-	TRBV7-2	17	TRBJ2-2	TRBD2	CASSPLGLAINTGELFF	TGTGCCAGCAGCCCGTTGGGACTAGCGATCAACACCGGGGAGCTGTTTTTT
-	TRBV7-8	16	TRBJ2-2	TRBD2	CASSLVPAGVTGELFF	TGTGCCAGCAGCTTAGTTCCAGCGGGGGTCACCGGGGAGCTGTTTTTT
-	TRBV27	15	TRBJ1-2	-	CASSLSAQFNYGYTF	TGTGCCAGCAGTTTATCTGCTCAGTTTAACTATGGCTACACCTTC
-	TRBV20-1	13	TRBJ1-1	-	CSASQVAQTEAFF	TGCAGTGCTAGTCAGGTGGCGCAGACTGAAGCTTTCTTT
few	TRBV14	18	TRBJ2-3	TRBD1	CASSQDKPGQGIPDTQYF	TGTGCCAGCAGCCAAGACAAACCGGGACAGGGAATACCAGATACGCAGTATTTT
few	TRBV19	14	TRBJ1-3	-	CASIEQGGGNTIYF	TGTGCCAGTATCGAACAGGGAGGTGGAAACACCATATATTTT
once	TRBV2	10	TRBJ1-3	-	CASSANTIYF	TGTGCCAGCAGCGCTAACACCATATATTTT
-	TRBV20-1	15	TRBJ1-4	TRBD1	CSAGQTDRGHEKLFF	TGCAGTGCTGGCCAGACCGACAGGGGGCATGAAAAACTGTTTTTT
few	TRBV7-9	15	TRBJ1-6	TRBD1	CASSLDRGKNSPLHF	TGTGCCAGCAGCTTAGACAGGGGGAAAAATTCACCCCTCCACTTT
-	TRBV23-1	15	TRBJ2-1	-	CASSQSRRADNEQFF	TGCGCCAGCAGTCAATCACGGCGGGCGGACAATGAGCAGTTCTTC
many	TRBV4-3	17	TRBJ2-1	-	CASSQDTGRLINNEQFF	TGCGCCAGCAGCCAAGATACGGGACGCCTTATAAACAATGAGCAGTTCTTC
-	TRBV3-1	15	TRBJ2-7	-	CASSHADQGFDEQYF	TGTGCCAGCAGCCACGCAGACCAGGGGTTCGACGAGCAGTACTTC
-	TRBV6-5	15	TRBJ2-1	-	CVSSYGGGFNNEQFF	TGTGTCAGCAGTTACGGGGGTGGGTTTAACAATGAGCAGTTCTTC
-	TRBV10-3	12	TRBJ2-3	-	CAITEGSDTQYF	TGTGCCATCACGGAGGGGTCAGATACGCAGTATTTT
-	TRBV14	12	TRBJ1-1	-	CASSPLSRTAFF	TGTGCCAGCAGCCCATTGTCTAGGACGGCTTTCTTT
few	TRBV19	15	TRBJ1-2	-	CASSILRTGNYGYTF	TGTGCCAGTAGTATTTTACGGACGGGAAACTATGGCTACACCTTC
-	TRBV11-2	16	TRBJ2-1	-	CASSVRAGRSYNEQFF	TGTGCCAGCAGCGTCCGAGCGGGTCGGTCCTACAATGAGCAGTTCTTC
many	TRBV28	14	TRBJ1-2	-	CASSFGQAHYGYTF	TGTGCCAGCAGTTTCGGTCAGGCGCACTATGGCTACACCTTC